The 19 T cell receptor beta chains given below trace back to one sample, sequenced in a study of Tregs in tolerant kidney transplant recipients. TCRdb keeps only in-frame clones here, not all; method: immunoSEQ multiplex PCR. This sample carries some 52,000 clones, with approximately 0.81% going to the ten biggest clones. The material was CD4+ T cells from blood, obtained before the transplant. The source of these receptors is a human donor who received a combined kidney and bone marrow transplant.

Comment on this clone: The read gets to within 3 residues of the CDR3 end, and the germline J gene fills in the rest. The rearrangement joins TRBV18 to TRBJ2-7; 12 nucleotides align to TRBD1. V lost 5 bases, J lost 5 bases, and 4 bases stayed unmatched. Germline CDR1 reads KGHSH; CDR2 reads LQKENI. This CDR3 contains 14 residues. The CDR3 DNA, read in part, is TGTGCCAGCTCAGCCGGGACAGGGGGCCACGAG. It is translated as CASSAGTGGHE. Given in full, the CDR3 is CASSAGTGGHEQYF.

Remarks on this clone: The sequenced fragment ends 3 residues before the CDR3 boundary, so the rest is inferred from the germline J gene. The V call is TRBV30, the J call TRBJ2-5; D perhaps matches TRBD1 (6 bases). The CDR3 runs 14 residues. Germline V gene lookup returns CDR1 GTSNPN and CDR2 SVGIG (reference sequence). Trimming took 7 bases from V and 2 from J, leaving 17 bases between them. CDR3 DNA (partial): TGTGCCTCTCAAGCGGACAGAAGACAAGAGACC. It translates to CASQADRRQET. The CDR3 as a whole reads CASQADRRQETQYF.

A word on this clone: The read ends 3 residues before the CDR3 terminus; that terminus is restored from the germline J gene. The V gene is TRBV7-8, the J gene TRBJ1-1, with D tentatively TRBD1 (6 bases). There are 15 residues in the CDR3. Trimming removed 4 bases from V and 1 base from J, with 13 bases in between. Per germline, CDR1 SGHVS and CDR2 FQNEAQ. The sequenced CDR3 bases are TGTGCCAGCAGCTCCCGGGACACGGGGAACACTGAA. It specifies CASSSRDTGNTE. The whole CDR3 protein is CASSSRDTGNTEAFF.

Details on this clone: Read coverage stops 3 residues before the CDR3 terminus; the germline J gene supplies the remainder. This sequence joins TRBV7-8 and TRBJ2-3; 7 nucleotides agree with TRBD2. Germline CDR1 is SGHVS and CDR2 is FQNEAQ. V dropped 2 bases and J dropped 1; count of bases not matched to a gene: 3. This CDR3 comprises 15 residues. Incomplete CDR3 DNA: TGTGCCAGCAGCTTAAGCGGGGCCGGCACAGATACG. Its translation: CASSLSGAGTDT. The CDR3 reads in full as CASSLSGAGTDTQYF. The full variable domain, with the rest looked up from reference TRBV7-8 and TRBJ2-3, is GAGVSQSPRYKVAKRGQDVALRCDPISGHVSLFWYQQALGQGPEFLTYFQNEAQLDKSGLPSDRFFAERPEGSVSTLKIQRTQQEDSAVYLCASSLSGAGTDTQYFGPGTRLTVL.

With regard to this clone: The sequenced fragment ends 3 residues before the CDR3 boundary, so the rest is inferred from the germline J gene. This sequence joins TRBV2 and TRBJ1-2; TRBD1 is a possible D gene (5 bases). This CDR3 is built from 13 residues. Germline V gene sequence: CDR1 SNHLY, CDR2 FYNNEI. V was shortened by 4 bases and J by 4 bases, with 10 bases between the two germline ends. CDR3 DNA, as far as it was read: TGTGCCAGCAGTGTTTCAGGGTTCTATGGC. Protein: CASSVSGFYG. The CDR3 reads in full as CASSVSGFYGYTF.

About this clone itself: The CDR3 end lies 3 residues beyond the end of the read and is filled in from the germline J gene. The chain combines TRBV20-1 with TRBJ2-4, with a weak D call TRBD1 (5 bases). Germline lookup yields CDR1 DFQATT and CDR2 SNEGSKA (reference sequence). V dropped 8 bases and J dropped 0 bases, with 11 bases sitting between them. The CDR3 runs to 13 residues. The CDR3 region is CSSQGVAKNIQYF. Incomplete CDR3 DNA: TGCAGTTCCCAAGGGGTAGCCAAAAACATT.

On this clone itself: The CDR3 end falls 3 residues outside the read, so it is completed with the germline J gene. The rearrangement links TRBV19 to TRBJ1-5, with D perhaps matching TRBD1 (6 bases). CDR3 length equals 15 residues. Trimming removed 6 bases from V and 2 bases from J, with 14 bases in between. CDR1 and CDR2 from the germline V gene are LNHDA and SQIVND (reference sequence). The CDR3 bases that were read are TGTGCCAGTAGGGACAGCTCTAGGGGCAATCAGCCC. Translated: CASRDSSRGNQP. The whole CDR3 region reads CASRDSSRGNQPQHF.

Of note for this clone: The sequenced fragment ends 3 residues before the CDR3 boundary, so the rest is inferred from the germline J gene. The gene calls are TRBV19 and TRBJ2-7; weak D call: TRBD1 (6 bases). V lost 9 bases to trimming and J lost 2 bases, with 14 bases between them. The CDR3 contains 13 residues. Germline V gives CDR1 LNHDA, CDR2 SQIVND (reference sequence). CDR3 bases read: TGTGCCAGCTCGGACAGAGGCCCCTACGAG. Its translation is CASSDRGPYE. The full CDR3 is CASSDRGPYEQYF.

Remarks on this clone: The read finishes 3 residues shy of the CDR3 end, and the germline J gene is used to complete it. The chain joins TRBV20-1 to TRBJ1-1, with D possibly matching TRBD1 (5 bases). The ends were cut back, 3 bases at V and 4 bases at J, with 18 bases in the middle. Per germline, CDR1 DFQATT and CDR2 SNEGSKA (reference sequence). This CDR3 spans 15 amino acids. The part of the CDR3 DNA that was read is TGCAGTGCTAGGAAGCCCAGGGTATGGGGCACTGAA. Protein product: CSARKPRVWGTE. The entire CDR3 reads CSARKPRVWGTEAFF.

On this clone itself: Read sequence stops 3 residues before the CDR3 end, and the germline J gene provides the missing end. This chain links TRBV7-2 with TRBJ2-5, with a possible D match to TRBD2 (6 bases). The CDR3 is made up of 14 amino acids. With 5 bases removed from V and 5 bases from J, the gap between germline ends came to 15 bases. Germline-derived CDR1 and CDR2 are SGHTA and FQGNSA. The covered CDR3 bases are TGTGCCAGCAGCCCCGGAGGGCCGGTGGAGACC. Its translation is CASSPGGPVET. The entire CDR3 reads CASSPGGPVETQYF.

With respect to this clone: The missing CDR3 end, 3 residues past where the read stops, is filled in from the germline J gene. J is TRBJ2-7 and V is TRBV2; 10 nucleotides match TRBD1. The V gene end was trimmed by 7 bases and the J gene end by 3 bases; junction bases not matched to a gene: 12. CDR3 size: 16 residues. Germline CDR1 reads SNHLY; CDR2 reads FYNNEI. CDR3 region: CASTTWVGTGDYEQYF. Incomplete CDR3 DNA: TGTGCCAGCACCACTTGGGTCGGGACAGGGGACTACGAG.

Details on this clone: The read comes to an end 3 residues before the CDR3 does, leaving the germline J gene to fill in the end. The chain combines TRBV2 with TRBJ2-1; a weak D match, TRBD2 (6 bases). The V gene's germline CDR1 is SNHLY and CDR2 FYNNEI. V was cut by 7 bases and J by 7 bases, with 14 bases left in between. The CDR3 contains 13 residues. CDR3 residues: CASMRESGNEQFF. The covered CDR3 bases are TGTGCCAGCATGAGGGAAAGCGGGAATGAG.

Partial CDR3 DNA: TGTGCCAGCAGTTACGGCTGGACTGAA. Its protein product is CASSYGWTE. The whole CDR3 is CASSYGWTEAFF. The V call is TRBV6-2 or TRBV6-3, the J call TRBJ1-1; no clear D. The missing CDR3 end, 3 residues past where the read stops, is filled in from the germline J gene. Germline V gene data show CDR1 as MNHEY and CDR2 as SVGEGT. Trimming stripped 2 bases from V and 5 bases from J, with 6 bases between. The CDR3 consists of 12 residues.

As to this clone: Read coverage stops 3 residues before the CDR3 terminus; the germline J gene supplies the remainder. This chain joins TRBV2 and TRBJ2-1; 8 positions agree with TRBD1. The junction had 4 bases not matched to a gene; V was cut back by 6 bases and J by 9 bases. The germline gives CDR1 SNHLY, CDR2 FYNNEI. The CDR3 extends over 12 amino acids. The covered CDR3 bases are TGTGCCAGCAGCGCGCAGGGGGCTGAG. As protein: CASSAQGAE. From start to end, the CDR3 is CASSAQGAEQFF.

As to this clone: The CDR3 end lies 3 residues beyond the end of the read and is filled in from the germline J gene. The rearrangement uses TRBV6-2 or TRBV6-3 and TRBJ2-7, with D perhaps given as TRBD1 or TRBD2 (6 bases each). CDR1 is MNHEY, CDR2 SVGEGT, per germline. This CDR3 region has 17 residues. Deletions cut 2 bases from V and 2 bases from J, with 19 bases between. The sequenced part of the CDR3 DNA is TGTGCCAGCAGTTACCGGGCGGGACAATCCGGAGCCTACGAG. Translating gives CASSYRAGQSGAYE. The whole CDR3 reads CASSYRAGQSGAYEQYF.

With regard to this clone: With the read ending 3 residues before the CDR3 end, the germline J gene is used to fill in that end. This chain links TRBV14 with TRBJ2-7, with D maybe TRBD1 (6 bases). Germline-derived CDR1 and CDR2 are SGHDN and FVKESK. The V and J ends lost 5 bases and 2 bases respectively, with 13 bases between them. The CDR3 extends over 14 amino acids. Partial CDR3 DNA: TGTGCCAGCAGCTCCCGACAGGCCACCTACGAG. Translating gives CASSSRQATYE. The whole CDR3 protein reads CASSSRQATYEQYF.

About this clone: The sequenced fragment ends 3 residues before the CDR3 boundary, so the rest is inferred from the germline J gene. The rearrangement links TRBV6-1 to TRBJ1-5; D might be TRBD1 (5 bases). V was clipped by 4 bases and J by 7 bases, with 20 bases between them. The germline CDR1 and CDR2 sequences are MNHNS and SASEGT. The CDR3 is 16 residues long. The DNA read from the CDR3 is TGTGCCAGCAGTGGGGCTCTAGGGGTGAAGGCCCAGCCC. It specifies CASSGALGVKAQP. The full CDR3 protein is CASSGALGVKAQPQHF.

A note on this clone: The sequence runs out 3 residues before the end of the CDR3; the remainder is reconstructed from the germline J gene. This chain connects TRBV2 to TRBJ2-3, with TRBD2 matching over 10 bases. The CDR3 length is 14 residues. J gave up 2 bases and V 6 bases, and 2 bases lay outside the gene matches. Germline V gene sequence: CDR1 SNHLY, CDR2 FYNNEI. The CDR3 is CASRLAGNTDTQYF. The CDR3 DNA, read in part, is TGTGCCAGCAGACTAGCGGGGAACACAGATACG.

As to this clone: The CDR3 end lies 3 residues beyond the end of the read and is filled in from the germline J gene. V usage is TRBV5-1 and J usage is TRBJ2-5; a possible D gene is TRBD1 (7 bases). CDR1 is SGHRS and CDR2 is YFSETQ in the germline V gene. Trimming shortened V by 4 bases and J by 5 bases, and 15 bases separated the two germline ends. The length of the CDR3 is 14 residues. The chain's CDR3 is CASSPQGGKETQYF. The sequenced CDR3 bases are TGCGCCAGCAGCCCTCAGGGGGGTAAGGAGACC.